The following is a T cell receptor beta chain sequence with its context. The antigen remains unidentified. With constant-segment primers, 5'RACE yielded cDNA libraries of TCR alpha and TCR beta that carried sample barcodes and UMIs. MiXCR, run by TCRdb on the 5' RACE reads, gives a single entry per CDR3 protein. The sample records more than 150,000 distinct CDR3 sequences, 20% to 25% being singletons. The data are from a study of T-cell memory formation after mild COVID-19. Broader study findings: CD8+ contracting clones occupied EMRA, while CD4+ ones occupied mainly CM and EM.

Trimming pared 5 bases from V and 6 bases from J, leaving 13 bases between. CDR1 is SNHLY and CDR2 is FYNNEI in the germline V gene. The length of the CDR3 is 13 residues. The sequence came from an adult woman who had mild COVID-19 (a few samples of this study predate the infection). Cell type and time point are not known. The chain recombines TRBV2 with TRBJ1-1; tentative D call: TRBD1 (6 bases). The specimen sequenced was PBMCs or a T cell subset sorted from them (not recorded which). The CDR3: CASSFAGEAEAFF. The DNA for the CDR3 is TGTGCCAGCAGTTTTGCAGGGGAGGCTGAAGCTTTCTTT.